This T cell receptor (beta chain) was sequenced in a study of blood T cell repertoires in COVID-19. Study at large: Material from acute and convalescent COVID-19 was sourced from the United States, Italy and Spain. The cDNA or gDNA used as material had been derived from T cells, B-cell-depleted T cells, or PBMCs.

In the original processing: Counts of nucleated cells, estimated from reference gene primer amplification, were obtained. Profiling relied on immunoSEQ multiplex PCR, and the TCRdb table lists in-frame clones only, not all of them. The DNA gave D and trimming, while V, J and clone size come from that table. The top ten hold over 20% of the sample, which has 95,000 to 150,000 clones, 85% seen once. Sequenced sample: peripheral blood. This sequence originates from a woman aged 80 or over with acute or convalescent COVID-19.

The CDR3 DNA reads as TGTGCCAGCAGCGAAACTAGCGGGGGGGCCGCGGCCGGGGAGCTGTTTTTT. As protein: CASSETSGGAAAGELFF. V and J are TRBV21-1 and TRBJ2-2; TRBD2 was called by the table and not checked on the DNA. TRBV21-1 is a recognized pseudogene. The CDR3 consists of 17 residues.